This T cell receptor beta chain was sequenced during a study of T cell repertoires in cytomegalovirus infection (dated by TCRdb to about 2019). Looking at the study overall: The peptide stimulations were aimed at well-studied HLA-B-restricted epitopes as well as recently identified HLA-C-restricted CMV epitopes, whose presentation resists viral immunomodulation. Donor HLA type was relevant to the analysis, because carriage of CMV infection together with the matching HLA type was indicated by public TCR beta signatures.

In its sample, this clonotype was seen once. Its specific antigen is unknown. A much larger clone is a single base away; this may be a read error. Counted from cysteine to phenylalanine, this CDR3 has 17 amino acids. The CDR3 DNA has 51 bases and is translated from base 1. V is cut back by 5 bases and J by 8 bases, with 14 bases in the junction unmatched. What the treatment or condition label conveys for this sample: in vitro stimulation with specific CMV peptide epitopes to enrich CMV-specific T cells. Sequencing was carried out with an Illumina HiSeq 1500. TCRdb passed the public sequencing reads through fastp at Q25 and MiXCR, retaining productive beta sequences. Each entry is one CDR3 protein sequence, shown with its most common DNA and genes. Across this sample there are roughly 46,000 distinct CDR3 sequences, with around 18% seen only once. About 55% of the sample is taken by the ten largest. The paper as a whole reports these results and caveats: In both this cohort and an independent roughly 330-donor cohort, the cumulative frequency of public TCR beta family members distinguished carriers of CMV infection plus the relevant HLA type. In the ex vivo response, HLA-C-restricted CMV-specific TCR beta clonotypes were dominant, and in two of eight donors the single most frequent clonotype came from this HLA-C-restricted group.

The sample here was CD8+ T cells from cultured PBMCs, taken from culture after CMV antigen stimulation. The rearranged chain carries TRBV12-3 or TRBV12-4 and TRBJ2-3, with 12 central nucleotides matching TRBD2. The receptor comes from a human donor in good health (CMV status not recorded). Some clones in this sample may be carry-over from other donors' samples. The DNA reads as follows: TGTGCCAGCAGTAGAGTCGGGACTAGCGGGCGCAGGGCTACGCAGTATTTT. Its protein is CASSRVGTSGRRATQYF.